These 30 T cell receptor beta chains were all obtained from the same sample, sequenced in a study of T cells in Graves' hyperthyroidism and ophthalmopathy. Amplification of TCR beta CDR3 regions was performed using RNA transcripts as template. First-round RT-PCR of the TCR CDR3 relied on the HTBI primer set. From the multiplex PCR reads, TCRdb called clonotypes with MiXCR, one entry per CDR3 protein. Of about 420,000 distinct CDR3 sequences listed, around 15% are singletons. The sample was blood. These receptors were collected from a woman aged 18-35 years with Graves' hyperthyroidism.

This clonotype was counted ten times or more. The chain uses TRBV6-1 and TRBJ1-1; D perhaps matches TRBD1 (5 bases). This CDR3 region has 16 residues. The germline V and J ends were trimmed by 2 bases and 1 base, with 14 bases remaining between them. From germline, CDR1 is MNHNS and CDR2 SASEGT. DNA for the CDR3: TGTGCCAGCAGTGAATGGAGGGGCTGGGCGAACACTGAAGCTTTCTTT. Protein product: CASSEWRGWANTEAFF.

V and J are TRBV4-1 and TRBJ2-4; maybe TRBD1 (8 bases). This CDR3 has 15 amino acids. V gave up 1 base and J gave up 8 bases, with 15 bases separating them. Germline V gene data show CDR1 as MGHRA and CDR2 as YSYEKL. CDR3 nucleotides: TGCGCCAGCAGCCAAGTCTACAGGGGGAGGGACATTCAGTACTTC. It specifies CASSQVYRGRDIQYF.

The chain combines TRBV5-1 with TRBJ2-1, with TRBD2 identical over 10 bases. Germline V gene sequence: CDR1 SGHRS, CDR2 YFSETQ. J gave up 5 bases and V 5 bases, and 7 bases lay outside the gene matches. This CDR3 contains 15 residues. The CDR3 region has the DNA TGCGCCAGCAGTCCTAGGACTAGCGGCCACAATGAGCAGTTCTTC. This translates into CASSPRTSGHNEQFF.

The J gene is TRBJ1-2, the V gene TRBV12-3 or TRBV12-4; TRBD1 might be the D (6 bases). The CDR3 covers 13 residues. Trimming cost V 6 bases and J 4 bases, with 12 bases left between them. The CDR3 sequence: CASRMDSLYGYTF. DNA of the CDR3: TGTGCCAGCAGAATGGACAGTCTCTATGGCTACACCTTC.

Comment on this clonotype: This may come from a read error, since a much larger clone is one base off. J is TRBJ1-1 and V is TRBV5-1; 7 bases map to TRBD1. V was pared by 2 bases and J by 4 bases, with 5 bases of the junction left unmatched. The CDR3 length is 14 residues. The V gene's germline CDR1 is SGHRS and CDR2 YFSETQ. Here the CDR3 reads CASSLHTGATEAFF. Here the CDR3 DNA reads TGCGCCAGCAGCTTACATACAGGGGCCACTGAAGCTTTCTTT.

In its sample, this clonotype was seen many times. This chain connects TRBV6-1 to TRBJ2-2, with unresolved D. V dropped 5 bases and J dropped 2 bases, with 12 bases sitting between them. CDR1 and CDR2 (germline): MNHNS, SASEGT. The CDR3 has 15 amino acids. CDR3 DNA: TGTGCCAGCAGTCAATACAAACATAACACCGGGGAGCTGTTTTTT. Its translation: CASSQYKHNTGELFF.

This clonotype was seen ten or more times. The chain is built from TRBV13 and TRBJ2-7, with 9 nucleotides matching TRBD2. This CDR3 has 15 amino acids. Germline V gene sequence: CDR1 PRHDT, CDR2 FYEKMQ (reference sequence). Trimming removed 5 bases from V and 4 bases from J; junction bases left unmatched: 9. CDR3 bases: TGTGCCAGCAGCGTACTAGCGGGTGGACTTTACGAGCAGTACTTC. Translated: CASSVLAGGLYEQYF.

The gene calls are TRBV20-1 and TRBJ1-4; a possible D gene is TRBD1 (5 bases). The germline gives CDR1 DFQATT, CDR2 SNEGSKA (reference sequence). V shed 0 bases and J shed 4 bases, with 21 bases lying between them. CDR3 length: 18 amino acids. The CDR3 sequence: CSARDRWGREGYNEKLFF. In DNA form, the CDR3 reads TGCAGTGCTAGAGATCGTTGGGGGAGGGAGGGGTATAATGAAAAACTGTTTTTT.

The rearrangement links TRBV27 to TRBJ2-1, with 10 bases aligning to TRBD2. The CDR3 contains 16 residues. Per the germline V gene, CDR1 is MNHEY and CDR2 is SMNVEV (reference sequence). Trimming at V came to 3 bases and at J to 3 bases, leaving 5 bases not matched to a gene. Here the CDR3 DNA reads TGTGCCAGCAGTTTCACAGGACTAGCGGTCTACAATGAGCAGTTCTTC. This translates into CASSFTGLAVYNEQFF.

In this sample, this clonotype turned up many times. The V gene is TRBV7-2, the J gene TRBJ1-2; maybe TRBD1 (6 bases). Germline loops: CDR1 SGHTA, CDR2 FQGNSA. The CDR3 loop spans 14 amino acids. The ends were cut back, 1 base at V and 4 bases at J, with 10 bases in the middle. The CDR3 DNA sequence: TGTGCCAGCAGCTTAGAACAGGGCGCCTATGGCTACACCTTC. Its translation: CASSLEQGAYGYTF.

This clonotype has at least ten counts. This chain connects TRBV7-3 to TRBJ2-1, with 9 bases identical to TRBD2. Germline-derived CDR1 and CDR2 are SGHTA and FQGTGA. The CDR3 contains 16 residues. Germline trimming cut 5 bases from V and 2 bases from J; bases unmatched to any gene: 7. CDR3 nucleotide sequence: TGTGCCAGCAGCCCAGGTAGCGGGAGCACCTACAATGAGCAGTTCTTC. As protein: CASSPGSGSTYNEQFF.

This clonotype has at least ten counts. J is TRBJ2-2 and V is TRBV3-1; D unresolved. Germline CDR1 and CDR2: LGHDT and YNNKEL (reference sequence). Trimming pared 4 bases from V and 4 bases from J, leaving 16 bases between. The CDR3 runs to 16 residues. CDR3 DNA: TGTGCCAGCAGCCGGCCGGGCGCGGCACCCACCGGGGAGCTGTTTTTT. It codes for CASSRPGAAPTGELFF.

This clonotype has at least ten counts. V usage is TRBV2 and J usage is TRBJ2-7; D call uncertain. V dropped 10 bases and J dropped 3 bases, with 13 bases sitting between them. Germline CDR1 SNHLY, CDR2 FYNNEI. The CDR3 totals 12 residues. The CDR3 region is CAIRTVDYEQYF. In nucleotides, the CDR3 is TGTGCCATTAGGACGGTAGACTACGAGCAGTACTTC.

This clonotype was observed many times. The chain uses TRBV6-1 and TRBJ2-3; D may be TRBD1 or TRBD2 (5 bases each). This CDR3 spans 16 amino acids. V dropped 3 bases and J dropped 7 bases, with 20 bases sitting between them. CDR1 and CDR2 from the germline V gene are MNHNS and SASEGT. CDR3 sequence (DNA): TGTGCCAGCAGTGATCGGGGACCGCCCCTCACCAATACGCAGTATTTT. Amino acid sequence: CASSDRGPPLTNTQYF.

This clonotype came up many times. As DNA, the CDR3 is TGTGCCAGCAGTGACTGGACAGCTTCGGGGGATCAGCCCCAGCATTTT. Residues: CASSDWTASGDQPQHF. The chain has TRBV12-3 or TRBV12-4 and TRBJ1-5, with D possibly TRBD1 on 6 matching bases. The V gene lost 5 bases and the J gene lost 5 bases, with 19 bases spanning the gap. The CDR3 length is 16 residues.

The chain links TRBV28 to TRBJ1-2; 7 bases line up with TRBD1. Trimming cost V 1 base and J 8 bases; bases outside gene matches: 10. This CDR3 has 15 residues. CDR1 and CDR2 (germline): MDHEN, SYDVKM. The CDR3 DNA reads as TGTGCCAGCAGTTTATTAGACAGGGACTTTGGAGGCTACACCTTC. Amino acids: CASSLLDRDFGGYTF.

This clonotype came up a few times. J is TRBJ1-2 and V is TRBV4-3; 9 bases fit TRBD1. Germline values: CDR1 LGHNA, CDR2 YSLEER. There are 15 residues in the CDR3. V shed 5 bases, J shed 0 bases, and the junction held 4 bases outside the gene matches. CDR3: CASSSGQGSNYGYTF. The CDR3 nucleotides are TGCGCCAGCAGCTCGGGACAGGGCTCTAACTATGGCTACACCTTC.

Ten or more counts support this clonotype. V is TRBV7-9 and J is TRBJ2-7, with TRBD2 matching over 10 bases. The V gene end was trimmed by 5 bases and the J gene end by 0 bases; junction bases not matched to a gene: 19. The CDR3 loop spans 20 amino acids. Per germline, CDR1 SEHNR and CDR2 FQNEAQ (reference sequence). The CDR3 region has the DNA TGTGCCAGCAGCCAGTCAAGAACTAGCGGGACCTTCGACAGCTCCTACGAGCAGTACTTC. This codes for CASSQSRTSGTFDSSYEQYF.

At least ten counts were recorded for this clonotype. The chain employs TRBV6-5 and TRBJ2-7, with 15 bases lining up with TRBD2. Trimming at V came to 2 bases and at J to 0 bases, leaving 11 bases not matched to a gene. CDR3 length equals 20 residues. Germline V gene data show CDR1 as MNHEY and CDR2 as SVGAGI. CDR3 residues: CASSYKGPGLAGGSSYEQYF. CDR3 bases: TGTGCCAGCAGTTACAAGGGCCCGGGACTAGCGGGAGGAAGCTCCTACGAGCAGTACTTC.

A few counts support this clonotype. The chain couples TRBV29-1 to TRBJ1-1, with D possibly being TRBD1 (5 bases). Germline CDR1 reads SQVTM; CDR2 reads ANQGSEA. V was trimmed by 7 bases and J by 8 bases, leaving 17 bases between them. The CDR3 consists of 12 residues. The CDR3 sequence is CSGGGGGWEAFF. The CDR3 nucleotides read TGCAGCGGCGGGGGTGGGGGTTGGGAAGCTTTCTTT. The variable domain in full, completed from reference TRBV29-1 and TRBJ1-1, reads SAVISQKPSRDICQRGTSLTIQCQVDSQVTMMFWYRQQPGQSLTLIATANQGSEATYESGFVIDKFPISRPNLTFSTLTVSNMSPEDSSIYLCSGGGGGWEAFFGQGTRLTVV.

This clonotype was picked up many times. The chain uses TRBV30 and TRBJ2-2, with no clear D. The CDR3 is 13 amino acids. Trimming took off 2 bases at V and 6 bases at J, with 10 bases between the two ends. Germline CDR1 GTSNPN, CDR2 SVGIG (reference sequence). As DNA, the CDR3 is TGTGCCTGGAGTCCTTATTTATCCGGGGAGCTGTTTTTT. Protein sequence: CAWSPYLSGELFF.

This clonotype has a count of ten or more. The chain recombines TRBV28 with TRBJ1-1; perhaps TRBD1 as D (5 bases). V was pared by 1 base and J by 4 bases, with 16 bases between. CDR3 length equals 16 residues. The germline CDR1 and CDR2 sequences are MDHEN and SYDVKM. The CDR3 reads CASSLYGGRVRTEAFF. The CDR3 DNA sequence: TGTGCCAGCAGTTTATACGGAGGCAGGGTACGCACTGAAGCTTTCTTT. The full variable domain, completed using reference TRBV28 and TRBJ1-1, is DVKVTQSSRYLVKRTGEKVFLECVQDMDHENMFWYRQDPGLGLRLIYFSYDVKMKEKGDIPEGYSVSREKKERFSLILESASTNQTSMYLCASSLYGGRVRTEAFFGQGTRLTVV.

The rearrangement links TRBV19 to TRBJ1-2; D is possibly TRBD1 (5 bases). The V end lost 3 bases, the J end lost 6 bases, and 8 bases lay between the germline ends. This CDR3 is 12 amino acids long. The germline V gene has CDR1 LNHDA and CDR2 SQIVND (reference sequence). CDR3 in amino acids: CASSIGGDGYTF. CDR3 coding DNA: TGTGCCAGTAGTATTGGGGGAGATGGCTACACCTTC.

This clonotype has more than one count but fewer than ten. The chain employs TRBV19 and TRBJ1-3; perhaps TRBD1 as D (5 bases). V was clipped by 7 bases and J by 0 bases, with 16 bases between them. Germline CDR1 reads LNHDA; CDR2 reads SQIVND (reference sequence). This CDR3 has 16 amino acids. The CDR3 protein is CASNFGKDNSGNTIYF. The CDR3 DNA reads TGTGCCAGTAATTTCGGAAAGGACAACTCTGGAAACACCATATATTTT.

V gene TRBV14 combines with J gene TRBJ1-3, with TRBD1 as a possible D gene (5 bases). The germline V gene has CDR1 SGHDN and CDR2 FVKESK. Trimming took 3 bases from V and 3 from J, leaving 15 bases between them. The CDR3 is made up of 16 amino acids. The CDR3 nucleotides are TGTGCCAGCAGCCAGGGACGGCGTTCTCGTGGAAACACCATATATTTT. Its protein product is CASSQGRRSRGNTIYF.

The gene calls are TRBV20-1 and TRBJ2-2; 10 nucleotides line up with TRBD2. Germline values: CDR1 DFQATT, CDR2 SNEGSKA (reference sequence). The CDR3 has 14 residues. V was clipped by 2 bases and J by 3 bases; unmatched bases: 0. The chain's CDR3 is CSARLAGDTGELFF. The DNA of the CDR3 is TGCAGTGCTAGACTAGCGGGAGACACCGGGGAGCTGTTTTTT.

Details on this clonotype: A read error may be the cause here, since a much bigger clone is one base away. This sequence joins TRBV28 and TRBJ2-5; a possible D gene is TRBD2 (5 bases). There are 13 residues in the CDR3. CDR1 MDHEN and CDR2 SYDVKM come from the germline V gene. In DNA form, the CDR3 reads TGTGCCGGCAGCCCCCCGAGGGTGGAGACCCAGTACTTC. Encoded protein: CAGSPPRVETQYF.

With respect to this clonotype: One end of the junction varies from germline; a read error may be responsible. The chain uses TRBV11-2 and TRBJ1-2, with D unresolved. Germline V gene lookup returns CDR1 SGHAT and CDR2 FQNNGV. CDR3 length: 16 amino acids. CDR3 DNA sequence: TGTGCCAGCAGCATAGAAAGCAGGAATTCTAACTATGGCTACACCTTC. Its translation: CASSIESRNSNYGYTF.

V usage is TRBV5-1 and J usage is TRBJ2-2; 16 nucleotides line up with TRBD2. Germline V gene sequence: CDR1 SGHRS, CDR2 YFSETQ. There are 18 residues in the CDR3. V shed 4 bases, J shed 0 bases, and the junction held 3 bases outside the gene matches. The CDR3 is CASSTGLAGGPNTGELFF. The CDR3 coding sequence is TGCGCCAGCAGCACGGGACTAGCGGGAGGGCCGAACACCGGGGAGCTGTTTTTT. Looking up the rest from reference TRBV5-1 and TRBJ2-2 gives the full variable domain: KAGVTQTPRYLIKTRGQQVTLSCSPISGHRSVSWYQQTPGQGLQFLFEYFSETQRNKGNFPGRFSGRQFSNSRSEMNVSTLELGDSALYLCASSTGLAGGPNTGELFFGEGSRLTVL.

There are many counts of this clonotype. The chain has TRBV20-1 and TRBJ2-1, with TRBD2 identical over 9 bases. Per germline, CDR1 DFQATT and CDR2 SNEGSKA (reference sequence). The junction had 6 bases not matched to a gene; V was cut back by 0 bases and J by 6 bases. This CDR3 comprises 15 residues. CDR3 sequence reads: CSARDVRGRVNEQFF. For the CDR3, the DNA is TGCAGTGCTAGAGATGTGCGCGGGAGGGTCAATGAGCAGTTCTTC.